A selection of T cell receptor beta chains follows, all from one sample in a study of identical twins. TCRdb ran MiXCR on the 5' RACE reads and lists one entry per CDR3 protein. Of 420,000 or so distinct CDR3 sequences detected, under 20% appear once; the ten largest clones hold around 10%. The sequenced material came from naive T cells sorted from blood. These receptors all come from a man aged 50 to 59 in good health. Each CDR3 is given with its conserved first and last residue. The D gene is left open where the match is weak. Only some rows state a clone size, as once, few, many or a class for expanded clones.

TRBJ1-2,many,TRBV20-1,TRBD1,CSASDGRGYDYTF,TGCAGTGCCAGCGACGGCAGGGGGTATGACTACACCTTC
TRBJ2-3,.,TRBV14,.,CASSQDYGWMQYF,TGTGCCAGCAGCCAAGATTACGGGTGGATGCAGTATTTT
TRBJ2-5,few,TRBV7-2,.,CASSLAQGRYRETQYF,TGTGCCAGCAGCTTAGCACAGGGGAGGTATAGAGAGACCCAGTACTTC
TRBJ2-2,few,TRBV5-1,.,CASSLEGGTVRTGELFF,TGCGCCAGCAGCCTGGAGGGGGGGACGGTTCGCACCGGGGAGCTGTTTTTT
TRBJ1-2,once,TRBV7-9,.,CASTLGGAGRDGYTF,TGTGCCAGCACCCTAGGGGGTGCGGGGAGGGATGGCTACACCTTC
TRBJ2-4,few,TRBV10-2,.,CASKQGPGVGIQYF,TGCGCCAGCAAACAGGGTCCGGGGGTGGGCATTCAGTACTTC
TRBJ2-3,many,TRBV20-1,.,CSSNPGGPSDTQYF,TGCAGTAGCAACCCAGGAGGGCCATCAGATACGCAGTATTTT
TRBJ2-3,many,TRBV20-1,.,CSALADNSVTDTQYF,TGCAGTGCTTTAGCCGATAACTCAGTAACAGATACGCAGTATTTT
TRBJ2-4,few,TRBV5-4,TRBD2,CASSLSGVAKNIQYF,TGTGCCAGCAGCTTAAGCGGGGTAGCCAAAAACATTCAGTACTTC
TRBJ2-3,few,TRBV11-2,.,CASSFARFGGDTQYF,TGTGCCAGCAGCTTTGCTAGGTTTGGTGGAGATACGCAGTATTTT
TRBJ2-7,few,TRBV6-1,TRBD1,CASSGDRGLYEQYF,TGTGCCAGCAGTGGGGACAGGGGGCTCTACGAGCAGTACTTC
TRBJ2-7,many,TRBV12-3/TRBV12-4,TRBD1,CASSLLGTGAYEQYF,TGTGCCAGCAGTTTACTTGGGACAGGGGCCTACGAGCAGTACTTC
TRBJ1-2,few,TRBV29-1,.,CSVVEGDTRTF,TGCAGCGTTGTGGAGGGGGACACCCGCACCTTC
TRBJ2-7,few,TRBV21-1,.,CASSKAQGYEQYF,TGTGCCAGCAGCAAAGCGCAGGGATACGAGCAGTACTTC
TRBJ2-3,many,TRBV5-1,TRBD2,CASSLTSASTDTQYF,TGCGCCAGCAGCTTAACTAGCGCTAGCACAGATACGCAGTATTTT
TRBJ2-1,few,TRBV20-1,TRBD2,CSARVGGGYDQFF,TGCAGTGCTAGAGTGGGGGGGGGTTACGATCAGTTCTTC
TRBJ2-2,few,TRBV5-1,.,CASSLAPGTGELFF,TGCGCCAGCAGCTTGGCTCCGGGGACCGGGGAGCTGTTTTTT
TRBJ2-5,.,TRBV6-2/TRBV6-3,.,CASSQGGPIAETQYF,TGTGCCAGCAGCCAAGGGGGGCCGATTGCTGAGACCCAGTACTTC
TRBJ2-3,few,TRBV28,.,CASRWRPSSTDTQYF,TGTGCCAGCAGGTGGCGGCCCTCTAGCACAGATACGCAGTATTTT
TRBJ2-1,.,TRBV6-2/TRBV6-3,.,CASSYFPTSNNEQFF,TGTGCCAGCAGTTACTTCCCTACCTCCAACAATGAGCAGTTCTTC
TRBJ2-5,many,TRBV6-1,.,CASSEFPNKTQYF,TGTGCCAGCAGTGAGTTCCCGAACAAGACCCAGTACTTC
TRBJ2-1,few,TRBV6-1,.,CASSRDPSSYNEQFF,TGTGCCAGCAGTCGTGACCCAAGTTCCTACAATGAGCAGTTCTTC
TRBJ1-5,few,TRBV5-1,.,CASRTDGASNQPQHF,TGCGCCAGCAGAACGGACGGAGCTTCCAATCAGCCCCAGCATTTT
TRBJ2-7,few,TRBV28,TRBD1,CASSLLSGGFMTEQYF,TGTGCCAGCAGTTTGCTATCAGGGGGCTTTATGACCGAGCAGTACTTC
TRBJ2-2,.,TRBV28,.,CASRPVTGELFF,TGTGCCTCAAGGCCGGTCACCGGGGAGCTGTTTTTT
TRBJ2-3,.,TRBV30,TRBD2,CAWTLRGGLGDTQYF,TGTGCCTGGACCCTGCGGGGGGGCCTGGGAGATACGCAGTATTTT
TRBJ2-5,.,TRBV12-3/TRBV12-4,TRBD2,CASSFSSGGRETQYF,TGTGCCAGCAGTTTTAGCAGCGGGGGGAGGGAGACCCAGTACTTC
TRBJ2-1,few,TRBV29-1,TRBD1,CSVDLSGQGAHSYNEQFF,TGCAGCGTTGATTTATCGGGACAGGGGGCCCACTCCTACAATGAGCAGTTCTTC
TRBJ2-2,many,TRBV20-1,.,CSAKIPGPDTGELFF,TGCAGTGCTAAGATCCCTGGCCCGGACACCGGGGAGCTGTTTTTT